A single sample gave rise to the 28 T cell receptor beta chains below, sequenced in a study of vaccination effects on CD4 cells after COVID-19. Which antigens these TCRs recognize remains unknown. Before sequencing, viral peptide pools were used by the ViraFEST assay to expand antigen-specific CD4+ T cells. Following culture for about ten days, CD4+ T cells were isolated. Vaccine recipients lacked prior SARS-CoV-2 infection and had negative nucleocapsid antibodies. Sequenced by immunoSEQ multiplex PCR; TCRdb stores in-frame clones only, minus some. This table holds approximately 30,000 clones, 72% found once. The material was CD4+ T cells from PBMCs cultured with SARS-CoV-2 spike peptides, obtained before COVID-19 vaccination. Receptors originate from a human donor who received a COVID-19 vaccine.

CDR3 region: CASSYDASGAYEQYF. In DNA, the CDR3 is TGTGCCAGCAGTTACGACGCTAGCGGGGCCTACGAGCAGTACTTC. The chain joins TRBV6-2 or TRBV6-3 to TRBJ2-7; 9 bases match TRBD2. The CDR3 consists of 15 residues. V trimming: 2 bases; J trimming: 2 bases; junction bases outside the gene matches: 4. Germline V gene data show CDR1 as MNHEY and CDR2 as SVGEGT.

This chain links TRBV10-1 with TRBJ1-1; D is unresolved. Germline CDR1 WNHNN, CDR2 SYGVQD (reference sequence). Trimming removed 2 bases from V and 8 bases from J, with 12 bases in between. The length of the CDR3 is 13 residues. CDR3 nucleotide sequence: TGCGCCAGCAGTGAGAAGAGGAGCGGGGAAGCTTTCTTT. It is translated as CASSEKRSGEAFF.

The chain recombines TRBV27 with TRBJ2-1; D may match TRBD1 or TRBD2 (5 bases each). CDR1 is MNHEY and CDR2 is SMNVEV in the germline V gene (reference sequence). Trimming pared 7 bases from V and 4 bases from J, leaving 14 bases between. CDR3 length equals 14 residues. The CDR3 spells CASMIGTEYNEQFF. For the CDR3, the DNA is TGTGCCAGCATGATTGGGACGGAATACAATGAGCAGTTCTTC.

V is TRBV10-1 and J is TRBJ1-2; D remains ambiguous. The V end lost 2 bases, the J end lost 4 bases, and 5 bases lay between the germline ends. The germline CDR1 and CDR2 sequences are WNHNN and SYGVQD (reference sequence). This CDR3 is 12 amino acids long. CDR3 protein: CASSELSYGYTF. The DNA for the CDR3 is TGCGCCAGCAGTGAGCTGTCCTATGGCTACACCTTC.

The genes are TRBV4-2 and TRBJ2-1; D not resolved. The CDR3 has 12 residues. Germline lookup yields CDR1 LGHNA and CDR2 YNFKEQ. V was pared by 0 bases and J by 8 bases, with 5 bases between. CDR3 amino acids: CASSQDIYEQFF. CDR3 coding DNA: TGTGCCAGCAGCCAAGATATTTATGAGCAGTTCTTC.

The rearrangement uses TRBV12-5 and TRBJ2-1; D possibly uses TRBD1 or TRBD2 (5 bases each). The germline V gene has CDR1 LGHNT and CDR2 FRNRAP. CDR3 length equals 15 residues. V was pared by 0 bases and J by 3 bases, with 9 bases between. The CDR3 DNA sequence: TGTGCTAGTGGTTTGGTCGAGGGGTTCTACAATGAGCAGTTCTTC. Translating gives CASGLVEGFYNEQFF.

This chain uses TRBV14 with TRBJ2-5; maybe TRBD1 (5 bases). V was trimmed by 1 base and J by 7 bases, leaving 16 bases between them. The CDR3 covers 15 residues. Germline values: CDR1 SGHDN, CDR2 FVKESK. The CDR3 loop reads CASSQAWLGQGTQYF. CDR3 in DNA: TGTGCCAGCAGCCAAGCATGGTTAGGCCAGGGGACCCAGTACTTC.

CDR3 DNA: TGCGCCAGCAGCCCCCTGGACAGGAGAGAGACCCAGTACTTC. As protein: CASSPLDRRETQYF. The rearrangement links TRBV5-1 to TRBJ2-5; TRBD1 matches at 7 bases. Trimming cost V 4 bases and J 4 bases; bases outside gene matches: 7. Germline CDR1 is SGHRS and CDR2 is YFSETQ. The CDR3 has 14 residues.

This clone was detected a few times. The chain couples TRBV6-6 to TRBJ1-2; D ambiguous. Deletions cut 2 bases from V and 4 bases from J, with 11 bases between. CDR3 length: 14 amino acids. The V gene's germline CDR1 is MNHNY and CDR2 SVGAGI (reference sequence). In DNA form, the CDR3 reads TGTGCCAGCAGTTACGGCAACGCAGTCTATGGCTACACCTTC. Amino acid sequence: CASSYGNAVYGYTF.

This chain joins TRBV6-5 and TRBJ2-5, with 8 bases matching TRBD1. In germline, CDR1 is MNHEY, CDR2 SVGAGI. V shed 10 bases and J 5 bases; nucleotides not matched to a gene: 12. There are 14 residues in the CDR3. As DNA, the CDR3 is TGTGCCATCGACAGGGGTAACGGCTTCGAGACCCAGTACTTC. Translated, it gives CAIDRGNGFETQYF.

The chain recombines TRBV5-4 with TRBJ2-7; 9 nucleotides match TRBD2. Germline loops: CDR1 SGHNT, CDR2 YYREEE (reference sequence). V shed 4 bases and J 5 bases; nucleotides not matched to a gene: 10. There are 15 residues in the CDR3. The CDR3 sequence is CASSQLAGSWNEQYF. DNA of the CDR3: TGTGCCAGCAGCCAGCTAGCGGGATCTTGGAACGAGCAGTACTTC.

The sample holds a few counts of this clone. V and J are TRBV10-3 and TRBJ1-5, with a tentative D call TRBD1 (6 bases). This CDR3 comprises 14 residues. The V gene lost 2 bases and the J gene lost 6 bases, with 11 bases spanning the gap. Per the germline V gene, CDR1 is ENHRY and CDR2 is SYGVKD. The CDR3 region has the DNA TGTGCCATCAGTGAGCGTGGGGACACTCAGCCCCAGCATTTT. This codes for CAISERGDTQPQHF.

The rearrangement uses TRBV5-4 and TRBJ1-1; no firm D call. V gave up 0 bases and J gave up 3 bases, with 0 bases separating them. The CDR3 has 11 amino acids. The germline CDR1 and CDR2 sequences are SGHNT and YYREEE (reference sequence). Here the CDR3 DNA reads TGTGCCAGCAGCTTGGACACTGAAGCTTTCTTT. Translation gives CASSLDTEAFF.

The CDR3 bases are TGTGCCAGCAACAGCAGGGCCGGGAACACTGAAGCTTTCTTT. It is translated as CASNSRAGNTEAFF. The V and J genes are TRBV2 and TRBJ1-1, with D perhaps matching TRBD1 (5 bases). There are 14 residues in the CDR3. Trimming left V 7 bases short and J 1 base short, with 13 bases between. Germline V gene sequence: CDR1 SNHLY, CDR2 FYNNEI.

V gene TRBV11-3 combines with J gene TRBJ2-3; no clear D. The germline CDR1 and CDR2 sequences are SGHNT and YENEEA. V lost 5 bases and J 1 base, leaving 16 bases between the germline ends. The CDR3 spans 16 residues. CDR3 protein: CASSQTADRGTDTQYF. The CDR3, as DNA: TGTGCCAGCAGCCAAACCGCAGATCGGGGCACAGATACGCAGTATTTT.

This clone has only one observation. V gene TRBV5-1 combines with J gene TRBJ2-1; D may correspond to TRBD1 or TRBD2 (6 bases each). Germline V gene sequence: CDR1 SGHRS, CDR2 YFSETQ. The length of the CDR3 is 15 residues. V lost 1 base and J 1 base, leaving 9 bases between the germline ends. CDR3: CASSLSGASYNEQFF. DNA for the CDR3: TGCGCCAGCAGCTTGTCGGGGGCGTCCTACAATGAGCAGTTCTTC.

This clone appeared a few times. This CDR3 is CASSFQSGWTEKLFF. In DNA, the CDR3 is TGCGCCAGCAGCTTTCAATCGGGTTGGACTGAAAAACTGTTTTTT. V gene TRBV5-1 combines with J gene TRBJ1-4; D is undetermined. With 2 bases removed from V and 7 bases from J, the gap between germline ends came to 15 bases. This CDR3 contains 15 residues. Germline CDR1 is SGHRS and CDR2 is YFSETQ.

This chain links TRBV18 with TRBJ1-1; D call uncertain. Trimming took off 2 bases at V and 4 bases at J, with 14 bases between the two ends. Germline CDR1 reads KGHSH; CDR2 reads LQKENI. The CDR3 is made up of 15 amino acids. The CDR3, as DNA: TGTGCCAGCTCACCAAGAGTTTGGGCGAGCACTGAAGCTTTCTTT. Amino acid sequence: CASSPRVWASTEAFF. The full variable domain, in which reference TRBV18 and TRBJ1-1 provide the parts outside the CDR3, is NAGVMQNPRHLVRRRGQEARLRCSPMKGHSHVYWYRQLPEEGLKFMVYLQKENIIDESGMPKERFSAEFPKEGPSILRIQQVVRGDSAAYFCASSPRVWASTEAFFGQGTRLTVV.

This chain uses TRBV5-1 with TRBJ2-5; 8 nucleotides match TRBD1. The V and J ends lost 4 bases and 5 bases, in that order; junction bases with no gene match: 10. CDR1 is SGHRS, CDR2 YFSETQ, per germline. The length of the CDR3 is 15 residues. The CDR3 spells CASSHRTGIMETQYF. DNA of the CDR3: TGCGCCAGCAGCCATCGGACAGGGATCATGGAGACCCAGTACTTC.

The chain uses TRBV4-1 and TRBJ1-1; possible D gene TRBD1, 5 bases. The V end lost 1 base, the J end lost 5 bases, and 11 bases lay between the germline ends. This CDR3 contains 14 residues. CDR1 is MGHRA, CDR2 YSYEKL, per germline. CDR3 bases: TGCGCCAGCAGCCAAGGGGGTCAGGGAACTGAAGCTTTCTTT. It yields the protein CASSQGGQGTEAFF.

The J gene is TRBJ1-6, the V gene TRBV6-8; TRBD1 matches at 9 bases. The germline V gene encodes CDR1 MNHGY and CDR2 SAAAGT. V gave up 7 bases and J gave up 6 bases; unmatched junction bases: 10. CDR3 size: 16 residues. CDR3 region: CASTKRTGGSNSPLHF. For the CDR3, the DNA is TGTGCCAGCACCAAACGAACAGGGGGCAGTAATTCACCCCTCCACTTT.

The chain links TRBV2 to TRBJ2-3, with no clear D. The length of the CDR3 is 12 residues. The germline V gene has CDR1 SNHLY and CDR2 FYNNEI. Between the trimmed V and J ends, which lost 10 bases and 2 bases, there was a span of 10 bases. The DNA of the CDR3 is TGTGCCAACGCGCCCGACACAGATACGCAGTATTTT. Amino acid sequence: CANAPDTDTQYF. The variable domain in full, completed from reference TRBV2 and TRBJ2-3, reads EPEVTQTPSHQVTQMGQEVILRCVPISNHLYFYWYRQILGQKVEFLVSFYNNEISEKSEIFDDQFSVERPDGSNFTLKIRSTKLEDSAMYFCANAPDTDTQYFGPGTRLTVL.

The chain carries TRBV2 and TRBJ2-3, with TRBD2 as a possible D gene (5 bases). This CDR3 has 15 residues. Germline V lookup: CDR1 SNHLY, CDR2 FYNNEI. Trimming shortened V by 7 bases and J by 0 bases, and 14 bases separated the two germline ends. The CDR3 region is CASKMESGSTDTQYF. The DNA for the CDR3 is TGTGCCAGCAAGATGGAGAGCGGAAGCACAGATACGCAGTATTTT. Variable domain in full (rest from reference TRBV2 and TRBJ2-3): EPEVTQTPSHQVTQMGQEVILRCVPISNHLYFYWYRQILGQKVEFLVSFYNNEISEKSEIFDDQFSVERPDGSNFTLKIRSTKLEDSAMYFCASKMESGSTDTQYFGPGTRLTVL.

For the CDR3, the DNA is TGCAGTGCTAGTACGGGGGATTATCAGCCCCAGCATTTT. It yields the protein CSASTGDYQPQHF. V gene TRBV20-1 combines with J gene TRBJ1-5; weak D call: TRBD1 (5 bases). The germline gives CDR1 DFQATT, CDR2 SNEGSKA (reference sequence). V gave up 3 bases and J gave up 5 bases, with 11 bases separating them. The CDR3 covers 13 residues.

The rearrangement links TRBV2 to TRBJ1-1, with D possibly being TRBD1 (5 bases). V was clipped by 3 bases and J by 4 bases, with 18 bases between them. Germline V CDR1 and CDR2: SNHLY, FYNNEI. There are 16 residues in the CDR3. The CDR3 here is CASSDIMGQGGTEAFF. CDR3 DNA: TGTGCCAGCAGTGATATAATGGGTCAGGGTGGCACTGAAGCTTTCTTT.

CDR3 loop: CASSFGDRGLFEAFF. CDR3 bases: TGCGCCAGCAGCTTTGGAGACAGGGGGCTTTTTGAAGCTTTCTTT. The chain links TRBV5-1 to TRBJ1-1; 10 bases match TRBD1. From germline, CDR1 is SGHRS and CDR2 YFSETQ. The CDR3 totals 15 residues. With 2 bases clipped from V and 7 bases from J, the junction kept 8 bases outside the gene matches.

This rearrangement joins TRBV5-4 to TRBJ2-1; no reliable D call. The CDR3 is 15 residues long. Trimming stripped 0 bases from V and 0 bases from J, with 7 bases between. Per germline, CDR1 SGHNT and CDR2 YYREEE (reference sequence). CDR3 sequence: CASSLDRPSYNEQFF. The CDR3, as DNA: TGTGCCAGCAGCTTGGACAGACCCTCCTACAATGAGCAGTTCTTC.

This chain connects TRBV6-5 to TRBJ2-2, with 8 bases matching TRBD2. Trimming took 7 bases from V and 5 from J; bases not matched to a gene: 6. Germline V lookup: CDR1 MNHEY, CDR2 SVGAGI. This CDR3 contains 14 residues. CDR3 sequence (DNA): TGTGCCAGCACGGGGGGGTCGCGGACCGGGGAGCTGTTTTTT. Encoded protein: CASTGGSRTGELFF.